This T cell receptor (beta chain) was retrieved from a study of identical twins. Germline CDR1 is SGHRS and CDR2 is YFSETQ. V gave up 2 bases and J gave up 3 bases; unmatched junction bases: 3. This CDR3 is 15 amino acids long. TCRdb ran MiXCR on the 5' RACE reads and lists one entry per CDR3 protein. The sample has 540,000 or so distinct CDR3 sequences; 20% to 25% are singletons. Every donor was a healthy Caucasian. In addition, the sample was reused for a study of yellow fever vaccine responses in identical twins.

The receptor comes from a woman aged 18 to 35 in good health. The chain is built from TRBV5-1 and TRBJ2-2; 8 positions agree with TRBD1. Sequenced: CD4+ T cells sorted from blood. The CDR3 nucleotides are TGCGCCAGCAGCTTACAGGGGGATGACACCGGGGAGCTGTTTTTT. Translated, it gives CASSLQGDDTGELFF.